The present entry profiles one TCR beta chain with its context. The sample is drawn from a study of blood T cell repertoires in COVID-19. The V end lost 6 bases, the J end lost 2 bases, and 18 bases lay between the germline ends. Germline-derived CDR1 and CDR2 are SGHAT and FQNNGV. The CDR3 runs to 16 residues. Using immunoSEQ multiplex PCR, the repertoire was profiled, and TCRdb retains in-frame clones only, with some absent. The data hold about 100,000 clones, with roughly 90% observed a single time. The sequenced material came from peripheral blood. V is TRBV11-2 and J is TRBJ2-3; D perhaps matches TRBD2 (6 bases). This receptor was taken from a man older than 75 with acute or convalescent COVID-19. Here the CDR3 DNA reads TGTGCCAGCAGGCCCCGGGGTCGGGGGTTCACAGATACGCAGTATTTT. Protein: CASRPRGRGFTDTQYF.